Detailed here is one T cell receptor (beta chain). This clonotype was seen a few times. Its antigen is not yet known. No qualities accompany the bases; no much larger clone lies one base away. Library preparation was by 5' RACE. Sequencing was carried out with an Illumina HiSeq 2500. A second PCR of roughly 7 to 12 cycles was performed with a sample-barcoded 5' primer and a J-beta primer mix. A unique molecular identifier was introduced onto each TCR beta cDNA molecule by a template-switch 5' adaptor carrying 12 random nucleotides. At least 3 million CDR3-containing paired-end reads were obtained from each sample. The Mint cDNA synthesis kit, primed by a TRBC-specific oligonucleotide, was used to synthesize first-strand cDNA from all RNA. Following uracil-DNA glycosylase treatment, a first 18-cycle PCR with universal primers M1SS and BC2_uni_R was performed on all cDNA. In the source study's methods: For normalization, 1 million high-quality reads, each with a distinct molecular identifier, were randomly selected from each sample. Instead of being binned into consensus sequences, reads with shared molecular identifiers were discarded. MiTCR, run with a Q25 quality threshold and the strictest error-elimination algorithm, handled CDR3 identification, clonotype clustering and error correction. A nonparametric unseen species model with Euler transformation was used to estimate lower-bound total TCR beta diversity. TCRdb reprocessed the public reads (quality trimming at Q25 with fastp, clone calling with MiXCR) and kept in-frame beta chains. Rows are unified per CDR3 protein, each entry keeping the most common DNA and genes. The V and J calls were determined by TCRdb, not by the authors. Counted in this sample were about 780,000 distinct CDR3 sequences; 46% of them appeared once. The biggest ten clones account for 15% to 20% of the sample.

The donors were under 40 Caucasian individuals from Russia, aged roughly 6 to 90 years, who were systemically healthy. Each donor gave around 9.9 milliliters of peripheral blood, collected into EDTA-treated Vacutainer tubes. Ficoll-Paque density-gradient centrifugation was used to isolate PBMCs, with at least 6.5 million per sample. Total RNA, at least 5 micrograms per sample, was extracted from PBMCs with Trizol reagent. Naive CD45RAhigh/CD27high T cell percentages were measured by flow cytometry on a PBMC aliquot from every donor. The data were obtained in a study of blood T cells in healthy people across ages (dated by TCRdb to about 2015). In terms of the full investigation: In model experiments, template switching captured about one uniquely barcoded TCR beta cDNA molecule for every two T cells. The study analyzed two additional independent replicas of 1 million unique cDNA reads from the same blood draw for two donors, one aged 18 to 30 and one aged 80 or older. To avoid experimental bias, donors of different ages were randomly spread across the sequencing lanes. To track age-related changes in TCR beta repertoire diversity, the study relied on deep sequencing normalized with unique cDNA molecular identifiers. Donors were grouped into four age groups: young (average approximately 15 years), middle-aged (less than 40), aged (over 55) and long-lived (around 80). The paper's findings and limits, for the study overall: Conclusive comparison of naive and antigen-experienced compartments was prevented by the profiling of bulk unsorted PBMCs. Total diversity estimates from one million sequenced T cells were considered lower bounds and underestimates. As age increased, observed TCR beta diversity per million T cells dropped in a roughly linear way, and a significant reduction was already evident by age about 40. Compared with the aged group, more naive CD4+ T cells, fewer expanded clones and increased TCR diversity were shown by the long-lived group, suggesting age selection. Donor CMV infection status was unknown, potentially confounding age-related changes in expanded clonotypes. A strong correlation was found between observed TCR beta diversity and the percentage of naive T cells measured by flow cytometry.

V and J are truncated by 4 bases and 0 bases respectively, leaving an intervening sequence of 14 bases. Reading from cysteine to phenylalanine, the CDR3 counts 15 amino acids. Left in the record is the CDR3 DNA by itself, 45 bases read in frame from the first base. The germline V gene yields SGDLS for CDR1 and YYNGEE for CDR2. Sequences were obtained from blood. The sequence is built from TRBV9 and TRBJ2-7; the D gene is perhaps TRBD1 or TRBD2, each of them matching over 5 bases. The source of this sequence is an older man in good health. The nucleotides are TGTGCCAGCAGCCCAGACCCGAGGGGCTCCTACGAGCAGTACTTC. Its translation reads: CASSPDPRGSYEQYF.